This T cell receptor (beta chain) was captured in a study of Ad26.COV2.S vaccination and SARS-CoV-2 variants. About the study: In the study, Ad26.COV2.S was injected intramuscularly once, or twice 56 days apart.

Trimming at V came to 0 bases and at J to 10 bases, leaving 14 bases not matched to a gene. The CDR3 spans 17 residues. Germline CDR1 reads SGDLS; CDR2 reads YYNGEE. Study observations and caveats: Non-spike TCR breadth showed similarity between vaccine and placebo recipients.

Data came from immunoSEQ multiplex PCR; TCRdb stores just in-frame clones and leaves some out. The sample yields approximately 480,000 clones, around 90% seen once. Treatment of the sample: some 20 received Ad26.COV2.S at low or high dose, single or two shots; 5 received placebo; per-sample allocation not given. Specimens were obtained on day 63 following the first vaccine or placebo injection. Notes on this clone: The antigen is unknown.

This receptor was identified in a person aged 18-60 years who received the Ad26.COV2.S COVID-19 vaccine or a placebo. This sequence joins TRBV9 and TRBJ2-1; 9 nucleotides align to TRBD1. This material consisted of peripheral blood, taken in a trial of Ad26.COV2.S vaccine versus placebo. CDR3 DNA sequence: TGTGCCAGCAGCGTAGGCCGTCGGGACAGGGTATGGACCGAGCAGTTCTTC. Amino acid sequence: CASSVGRRDRVWTEQFF.